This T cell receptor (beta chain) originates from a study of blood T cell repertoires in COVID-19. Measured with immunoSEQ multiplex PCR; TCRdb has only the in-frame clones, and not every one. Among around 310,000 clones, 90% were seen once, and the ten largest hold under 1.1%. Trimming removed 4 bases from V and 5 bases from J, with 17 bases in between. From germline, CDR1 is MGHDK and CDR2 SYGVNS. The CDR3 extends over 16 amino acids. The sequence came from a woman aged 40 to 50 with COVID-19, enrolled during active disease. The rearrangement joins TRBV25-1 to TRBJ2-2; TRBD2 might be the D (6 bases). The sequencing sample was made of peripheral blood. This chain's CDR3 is CASSGGRAAGTGELFF. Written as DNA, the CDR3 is TGTGCCAGCAGTGGGGGCCGGGCCGCGGGGACCGGGGAGCTGTTTTTT.